This TCR beta chain derives from a study of cytotoxic CD8 clonotypes in ibrutinib-treated CLL. Overall study: Approximately 25 partial and 2 complete responses; at median approximately 70 months, roughly 15 remitted, roughly 12 progressed. Response sampling took place at median approximately 11 months of treatment, range 6 to 36.

For this clone: The antigen is not known.

The planned depth of sequencing spanned 1 in 200,000 to 1 in 1 million T cells. Libraries were prepared by immunoSEQ multiplex PCR; TCRdb keeps only in-frame clonotypes and omits some of them. The data hold some 140,000 clones, with less than 95% observed a single time. Trimming left V 5 bases short and J 3 bases short, with 16 bases between. The germline CDR1 and CDR2 sequences are GTSNPN and SVGIG (reference sequence). This CDR3 spans 14 amino acids. Notes on the study in general: Patients showed higher baseline clonality than age-matched healthy donors, and it tracked circulating CD8+ T-cell counts.

The specimen comprised PBMCs, sampled after 12 months of ibrutinib treatment. The chain is built from TRBV30 and TRBJ1-2, with D possibly being TRBD1 (5 bases). The sequence derives from a human donor with chronic lymphocytic leukemia. CDR3: CAWETGVSDYGYTF. The CDR3 nucleotides are TGTGCCTGGGAAACGGGGGTCTCTGACTATGGCTACACCTTC.